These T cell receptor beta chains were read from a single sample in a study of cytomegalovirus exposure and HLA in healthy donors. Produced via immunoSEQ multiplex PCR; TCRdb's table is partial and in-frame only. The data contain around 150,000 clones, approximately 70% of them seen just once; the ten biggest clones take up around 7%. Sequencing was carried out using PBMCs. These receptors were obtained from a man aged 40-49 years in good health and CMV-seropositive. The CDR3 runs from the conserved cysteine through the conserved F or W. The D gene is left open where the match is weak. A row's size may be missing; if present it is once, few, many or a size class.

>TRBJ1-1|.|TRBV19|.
CATSTARTTEAFF
TGTGCCACTTCGACAGCCCGGACCACTGAAGCTTTCTTT
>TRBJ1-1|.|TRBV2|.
CASSDSENTEAFF
TGTGCCAGCAGCGACAGCGAGAACACTGAAGCTTTCTTT
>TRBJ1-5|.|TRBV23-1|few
CASSLRRGRDQPQHF
TGCGCCAGCAGTCTCAGGAGGGGAAGAGATCAGCCCCAGCATTTT
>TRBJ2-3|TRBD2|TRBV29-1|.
CSVLAPLTDTQYF
TGCAGCGTACTAGCGCCACTCACAGATACGCAGTATTTT
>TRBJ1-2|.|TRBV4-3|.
CASSQGGEGEGSNYGYTF
TGCGCCAGCAGCCAAGGTGGGGAGGGCGAAGGGTCTAACTATGGCTACACCTTC
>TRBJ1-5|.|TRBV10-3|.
CAISEENDSNQPQHF
TGTGCCATCAGTGAGGAGAATGATAGCAATCAGCCCCAGCATTTT
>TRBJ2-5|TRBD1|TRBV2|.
CASTGGHWETQYF
TGTGCCAGCACAGGGGGACATTGGGAGACCCAGTACTTC
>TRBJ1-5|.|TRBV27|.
CASSWTKHQPQHF
TGTGCCAGCAGTTGGACAAAACATCAGCCCCAGCATTTT
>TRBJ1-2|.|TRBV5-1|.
CASSSLAGKDGYTF
TGCGCCAGCAGCTCCCTGGCGGGGAAGGATGGCTACACCTTC
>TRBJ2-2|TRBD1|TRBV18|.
CASSLGTQGLSGELFF
TGTGCCAGCTCACTAGGAACACAGGGGCTTTCCGGGGAGCTGTTTTTT
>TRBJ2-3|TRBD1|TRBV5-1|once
CASRKGDRVVDTQYF
TGCGCCAGCAGAAAAGGGGACAGGGTTGTTGATACGCAGTATTTT
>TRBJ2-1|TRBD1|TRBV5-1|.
CASSLGTGAYNEQFF
TGCGCCAGCAGCTTGGGGACAGGGGCCTACAATGAGCAGTTCTTC
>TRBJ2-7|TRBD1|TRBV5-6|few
CASSLGDRRLLGYEQYF
TGTGCCAGCAGCCTGGGGGACAGGAGGCTTCTCGGGTACGAGCAGTACTTC
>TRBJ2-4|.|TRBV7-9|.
CASSQRELAKNIQYF
TGTGCCAGCAGCCAGAGGGAGTTAGCCAAAAACATTCAGTACTTC
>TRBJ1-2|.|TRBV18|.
CASSPKESYGYTF
TGTGCCAGCTCACCGAAGGAGAGTTATGGCTACACCTTC
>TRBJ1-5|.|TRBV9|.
CASSEGTNHQPQHF
TGTGCCAGCAGCGAGGGGACAAATCATCAGCCCCAGCATTTT
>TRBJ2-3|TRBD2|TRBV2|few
CASSEALLAGPSTDTQYF
TGTGCCAGCAGTGAAGCGCTTCTAGCGGGGCCGAGCACAGATACGCAGTATTTT
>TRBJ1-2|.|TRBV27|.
CASSLGGHYGYTF
TGTGCCAGCAGTTTGGGGGGGCACTATGGCTACACCTTC
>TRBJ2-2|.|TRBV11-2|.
CASSLKRNGELFF
TGTGCCAGCAGCTTAAAGCGGAACGGGGAGCTGTTTTTT
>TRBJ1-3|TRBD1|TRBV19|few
CASSRQGPGNTIYF
TGTGCCAGTAGTCGACAGGGGCCTGGAAACACCATATATTTT
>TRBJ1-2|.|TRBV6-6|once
CASRPDRTYGYTF
TGTGCCAGCAGGCCAGACAGGACCTATGGCTACACCTTC
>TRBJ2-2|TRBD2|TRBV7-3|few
CASRSTGTSGELFF
TGTGCCAGCAGATCTACCGGGACTAGTGGGGAGCTGTTTTTT
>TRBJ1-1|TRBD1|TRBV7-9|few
CASSLAQGPNTEAFF
TGTGCCAGCAGCTTAGCACAGGGGCCGAACACTGAAGCTTTCTTT